This T cell receptor beta chain was captured by sequencing in a study of blood T cells in healthy people across ages. Broader study findings: TCR beta diversity per million T cells fell roughly linearly with age. In these data, TCR beta diversity tracked strongly with naive T cell percentage.

Every donor gave 8 to 10 milliliters of peripheral blood. A second roughly 7 to 12 cycle PCR used barcoded and J-beta primers. Tagging of each cDNA molecule was performed by a template-switch adaptor with 12 random nucleotides. TCRdb processed the 5' RACE reads anew with MiXCR; each CDR3 protein has one entry. The sample lists about a million distinct CDR3 sequences, about 44% occurring once. As regards this clonotype: Its antigen remains unknown.

The sequencing sample was made of blood. This clonotype was obtained from a man aged 25-40 years in good health.

CDR3 in amino acids: CASSGGDSISGLSLAKNIQYF. The DNA of the CDR3 is TGTGCCAGCAGCGGAGGAGACTCAATTAGCGGGCTCTCGCTAGCCAAAAACATTCAGTACTTC. The genes are TRBV11-1 and TRBJ2-7, with 7 nucleotides matching TRBD2. TRBJ2-4 matches the DNA end more closely, so the J call is doubtful. The CDR3 contains 21 residues. Per the germline V gene, CDR1 is SGHAT and CDR2 is FQDESV (reference sequence).